Listed here are 17 T cell receptor beta chains from one sample, sequenced in a study of CD8 T cells in ankylosing spondylitis. Study outcomes and limitations: There was a TCR beta motif, made of 7 or 8 highly homologous variants, that appeared characteristic of ankylosing spondylitis blood.

MiXCR, applied by TCRdb to the 5' RACE reads, yields one record per CDR3 protein. The profile shows hundreds of thousands of distinct CDR3 sequences, 9.5% to 15% of them singletons. These receptors lack a known antigen. What was sequenced was blood, either unsorted or a sorted T cell fraction (not recorded which). The receptors here all came from a male donor with ankylosing spondylitis.

This clonotype was counted a few times. This rearrangement joins TRBV12-3 or TRBV12-4 to TRBJ1-3, with D perhaps TRBD1 (5 bases). Trimming shortened V by 3 bases and J by 0 bases, and 9 bases separated the two germline ends. The CDR3 contains 15 residues. CDR3: CASSFQGLSGNTIYF. CDR3 nucleotides: TGTGCCAGCAGTTTCCAGGGTCTCTCTGGAAACACCATATATTTT.

The sample holds a few counts of this clonotype. The chain combines TRBV20-1 with TRBJ2-1; TRBD2 is a possible D gene (6 bases). The CDR3 spans 13 residues. V gave up 8 bases and J gave up 2 bases, with 13 bases separating them. Looked up from germline, CDR1 is DFQATT and CDR2 is SNEGSKA (reference sequence). The CDR3 protein is CSRAEGTYNEQFF. In nucleotides, the CDR3 is TGCAGTCGAGCGGAGGGCACCTACAATGAGCAGTTCTTC.

The table lists this clonotype with many counts. The chain combines TRBV7-2 with TRBJ1-1; 10 nucleotides agree with TRBD1. This CDR3 has 15 amino acids. Germline trimming cut 3 bases from V and 3 bases from J; bases unmatched to any gene: 4. Germline lookup yields CDR1 SGHTA and CDR2 FQGNSA. CDR3: CASSFRQGADTEAFF. For the CDR3, the DNA is TGTGCCAGCAGCTTTCGACAGGGGGCTGACACTGAAGCTTTCTTT.

This clonotype was counted at least ten times. The chain employs TRBV24-1 and TRBJ2-1; TRBD2 is a possible D gene (7 bases). CDR3 size: 14 residues. V gave up 10 bases and J gave up 5 bases, with 17 bases separating them. From germline, CDR1 is KGHDR and CDR2 SFDVKD. The DNA of the CDR3 is TGTGCCACTGGGGGCGGGAGACTAAACAATGAGCAGTTCTTC. Its protein is CATGGGRLNNEQFF.

This clonotype turned up a few times. V and J are TRBV3-1 and TRBJ2-5; TRBD2 might be the D (6 bases). The V gene lost 4 bases and the J gene lost 5 bases, with 17 bases spanning the gap. The germline gives CDR1 LGHDT, CDR2 YNNKEL (reference sequence). This CDR3 has 15 residues. The CDR3: CASSLRGVGSETQYF. Here the CDR3 DNA reads TGTGCCAGCAGCCTCCGGGGAGTCGGGAGTGAGACCCAGTACTTC.

V gene TRBV20-1 combines with J gene TRBJ2-3; 7 positions match TRBD2. The germline gives CDR1 DFQATT, CDR2 SNEGSKA (reference sequence). The CDR3 sequence is 12 residues long. CDR3 in DNA: TGCAGCATGACTAGCTCCACAGATACGCAGTATTTT. It encodes CSMTSSTDTQYF.

The chain joins TRBV6-1 to TRBJ2-7; D not resolved. This CDR3 region has 14 residues. The germline V gene encodes CDR1 MNHNS and CDR2 SASEGT. V gave up 3 bases and J gave up 4 bases, with 13 bases separating them. CDR3: CASSDSRKAYEQYV. Written as DNA, the CDR3 is TGTGCCAGCAGTGATTCCCGGAAGGCGTACGAGCAGTACGTC.

Turning to this clonotype: Its ends do not fully match the called genes, so a read error is possible. The rearrangement joins TRBV7-6 to TRBJ2-3; 9 positions match TRBD2. CDR1 and CDR2 from the germline V gene are SGHVS and FNYEAQ. CDR3 length: 16 residues. CDR3 residues: CGSSLELAGTTDTQYF. CDR3 DNA: TGTGGCAGCAGCCTAGAGCTAGCGGGGACGACAGATACGCAGTATTTT.

This rearrangement joins TRBV28 to TRBJ2-7; no reliable D call. Germline CDR1 is MDHEN and CDR2 is SYDVKM. The CDR3 covers 14 residues. V was pared by 7 bases and J by 3 bases, with 16 bases between. As DNA, the CDR3 is TGTGCCAGCAATTACGGCTCCTCCATCTACGAGCAGTACTTC. It specifies CASNYGSSIYEQYF.

This clonotype has a count of ten or more. The rearrangement uses TRBV12-3 or TRBV12-4 and TRBJ2-7; 8 bases fit TRBD1. The junction had 5 bases not matched to a gene; V was cut back by 6 bases and J by 4 bases. The CDR3 contains 13 residues. The CDR3 is CASSTDRVYEQYF. In DNA, the CDR3 is TGTGCCAGCAGCACGGACAGGGTGTACGAGCAGTACTTC.

V is TRBV29-1 and J is TRBJ2-6; possible D gene TRBD2, 5 bases. V was pared by 7 bases and J by 4 bases, with 14 bases between. CDR3 length equals 14 residues. Germline CDR1 is SQVTM and CDR2 is ANQGSEA. The CDR3 nucleotides are TGCAGCGCCCGGGATTCTCTGGGGGCCAACGTCCTGACTTTC. Translated: CSARDSLGANVLTF.

The rearrangement links TRBV24-1 to TRBJ2-3; D may match TRBD1 or TRBD2 (5 bases each). V was trimmed by 2 bases and J by 5 bases, leaving 13 bases between them. The CDR3 is 15 residues long. Germline V gene lookup returns CDR1 KGHDR and CDR2 SFDVKD. For the CDR3, the DNA is TGTGCCACCAGTGATTCTGGACAAGGGAGAGATACGCAGTATTTT. Translated, it gives CATSDSGQGRDTQYF.

This clonotype was seen only a few times. V gene TRBV20-1 combines with J gene TRBJ2-7; 9 bases are shared with TRBD2. The CDR3 sequence is 13 residues long. Germline trimming cut 7 bases from V and 3 bases from J; bases unmatched to any gene: 7. CDR1 is DFQATT and CDR2 is SNEGSKA in the germline V gene (reference sequence). CDR3 residues: CSEVSGSVYEQYF. CDR3 bases: TGCAGTGAAGTTAGCGGGAGCGTCTACGAGCAGTACTTC.

This clonotype was detected ten times or more. The chain uses TRBV12-3 or TRBV12-4 and TRBJ1-4, with D possibly being TRBD1 (5 bases). There are 13 residues in the CDR3. V was trimmed by 6 bases and J by 12 bases, leaving 17 bases between them. This CDR3 is CASRPQGAGQLFF. The DNA for the CDR3 is TGTGCCAGCAGACCCCAGGGAGCAGGGCAACTGTTTTTT.

Comment on this clonotype: One end of the junction fails to match germline, which may point to a read error. The genes are TRBV5-1 and TRBJ2-2; tentatively, D is TRBD1 or TRBD2 (5 bases each). This CDR3 has 15 residues. Germline V lookup: CDR1 SGHRS, CDR2 YFSETQ. The CDR3 DNA is TGCGCCAGCAGGTTGGGGGTTTCGAACACCGGGGAGCTGTTTTTT. Translating gives CASRLGVSNTGELFF.

J is TRBJ2-1 and V is TRBV12-5, with D maybe TRBD2 (5 bases). The CDR3 is made up of 16 amino acids. V was trimmed by 3 bases and J by 3 bases, leaving 15 bases between them. CDR1 and CDR2 (germline): LGHNT, FRNRAP. The CDR3 protein is CASGFGGLGVYNEQFF. The CDR3 DNA sequence: TGTGCTAGTGGTTTCGGCGGGCTCGGCGTCTACAATGAGCAGTTCTTC. Full variable domain (missing parts from reference TRBV12-5 and TRBJ2-1): DARVTQTPRHKVTEMGQEVTMRCQPILGHNTVFWYRQTMMQGLELLAYFRNRAPLDDSGMPKDRFSAEMPDATLATLKIQPSEPRDSAVYFCASGFGGLGVYNEQFFGPGTRLTVL.

This clonotype occurred a few times. Written as DNA, the CDR3 is TGCGCCAGCAGCCAAGTGTCTAGCGGCGCCTACGAGCAGTACGTC. Translation: CASSQVSSGAYEQYV. The rearrangement joins TRBV4-1 to TRBJ2-7, with 7 bases identical to TRBD2. Germline V gene lookup returns CDR1 MGHRA and CDR2 YSYEKL. The junction had 5 bases not matched to a gene; V was cut back by 1 base and J by 2 bases. The CDR3 extends over 15 amino acids.